This TCR beta chain was recorded in a study of blood T cell repertoires in COVID-19. V lost 4 bases to trimming and J lost 8 bases; unmatched junction nucleotides: 7. Looked up from germline, CDR1 is SGDLS and CDR2 is YYNGEE. This CDR3 comprises 15 residues. The repertoire was sequenced with immunoSEQ multiplex PCR; TCRdb's copy has only in-frame clones and lacks some. This sample has around 130,000 clones, with roughly 80% found just once. Sequenced material: peripheral blood. The TCR comes from an elderly woman with acute or convalescent COVID-19. The chain links TRBV9 to TRBJ1-4, with 11 bases lining up with TRBD1. The CDR3 reads CASSPGTGGGEKLFF. In DNA, the CDR3 is TGTGCCAGCAGCCCCGGGACAGGGGGTGGGGAAAAACTGTTTTTT.